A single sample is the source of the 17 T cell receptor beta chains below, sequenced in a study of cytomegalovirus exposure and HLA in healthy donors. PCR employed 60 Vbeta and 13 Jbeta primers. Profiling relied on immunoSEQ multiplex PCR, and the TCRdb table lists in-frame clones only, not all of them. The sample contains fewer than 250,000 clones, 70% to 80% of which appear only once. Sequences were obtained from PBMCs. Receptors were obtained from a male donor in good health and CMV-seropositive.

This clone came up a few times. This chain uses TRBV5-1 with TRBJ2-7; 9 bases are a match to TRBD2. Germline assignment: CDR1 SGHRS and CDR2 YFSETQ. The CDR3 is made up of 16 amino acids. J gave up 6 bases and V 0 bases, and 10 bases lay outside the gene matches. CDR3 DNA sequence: TGCGCCAGCAGCTTGGGGGCGGCTAGCGGGATCTCCGAGCAGTACTTC. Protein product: CASSLGAASGISEQYF. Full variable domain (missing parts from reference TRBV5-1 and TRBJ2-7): KAGVTQTPRYLIKTRGQQVTLSCSPISGHRSVSWYQQTPGQGLQFLFEYFSETQRNKGNFPGRFSGRQFSNSRSEMNVSTLELGDSALYLCASSLGAASGISEQYFGPGTRLTVT.

As DNA, the CDR3 is TGTGCCAGTAGTACAGACAGGGAGAACACTGAAGCTTTCTTT. It translates to CASSTDRENTEAFF. V gene TRBV19 combines with J gene TRBJ1-1; TRBD1 agrees at 7 bases. The ends lost 4 bases at V and 1 base at J; junction bases unmatched: 3. This CDR3 has 14 residues. Germline V gene lookup returns CDR1 LNHDA and CDR2 SQIVND (reference sequence). Supplemented by reference TRBV19 and TRBJ1-1, the full variable domain reads DGGITQSPKYLFRKEGQNVTLSCEQNLNHDAMYWYRQDPGQGLRLIYYSQIVNDFQKGDIAEGYSVSREKKESFPLTVTSAQKNPTAFYLCASSTDRENTEAFFGQGTRLTVV.

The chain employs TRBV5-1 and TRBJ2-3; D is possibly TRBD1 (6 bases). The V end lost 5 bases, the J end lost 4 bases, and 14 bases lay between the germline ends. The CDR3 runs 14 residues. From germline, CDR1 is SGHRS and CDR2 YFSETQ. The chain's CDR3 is CASSSGQFADTQYF. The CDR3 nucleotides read TGCGCCAGCAGTTCGGGACAATTTGCAGATACGCAGTATTTT.

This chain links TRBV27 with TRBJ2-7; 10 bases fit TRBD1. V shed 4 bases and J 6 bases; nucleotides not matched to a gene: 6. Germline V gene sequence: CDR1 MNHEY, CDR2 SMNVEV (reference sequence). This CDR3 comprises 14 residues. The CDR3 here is CASSSGTGVAEQYF. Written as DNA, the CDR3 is TGTGCCAGCAGTTCCGGGACAGGGGTAGCCGAGCAGTACTTC.

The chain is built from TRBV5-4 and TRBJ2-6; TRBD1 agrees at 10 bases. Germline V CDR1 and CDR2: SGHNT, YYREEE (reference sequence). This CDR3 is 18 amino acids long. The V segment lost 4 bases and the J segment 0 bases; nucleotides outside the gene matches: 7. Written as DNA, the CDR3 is TGTGCCAGCAGCCCGAGGGACAGGGGTGCCTCTGGGGCCAACGTCCTGACTTTC. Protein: CASSPRDRGASGANVLTF. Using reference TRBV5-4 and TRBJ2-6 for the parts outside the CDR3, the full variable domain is ETGVTQSPTHLIKTRGQQVTLRCSSQSGHNTVSWYQQALGQGPQFIFQYYREEENGRGNFPPRFSGLQFPNYSSELNVNALELDDSALYLCASSPRDRGASGANVLTFGAGSRLTVL.

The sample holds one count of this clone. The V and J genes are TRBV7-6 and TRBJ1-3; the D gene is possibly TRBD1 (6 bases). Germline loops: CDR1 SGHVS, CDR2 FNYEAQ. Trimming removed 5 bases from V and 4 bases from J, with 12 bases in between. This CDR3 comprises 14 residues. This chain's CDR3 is CASSHTGLGNTIYF. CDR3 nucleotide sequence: TGTGCCAGCAGCCATACAGGGCTCGGAAACACCATATATTTT.

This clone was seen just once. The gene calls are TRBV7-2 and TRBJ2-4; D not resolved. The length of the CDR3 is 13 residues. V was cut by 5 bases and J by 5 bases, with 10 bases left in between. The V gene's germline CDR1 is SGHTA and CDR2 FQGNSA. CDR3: CASSLLSQNIQYF. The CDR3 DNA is TGTGCCAGCAGCCTTCTAAGCCAAAACATTCAGTACTTC. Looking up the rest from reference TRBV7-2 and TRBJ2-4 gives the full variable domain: GAGVSQSPSNKVTEKGKDVELRCDPISGHTALYWYRQSLGQGLEFLIYFQGNSAPDKSGLPSDRFSAERTGGSVSTLTIQRTQQEDSAVYLCASSLLSQNIQYFGAGTRLSVL.

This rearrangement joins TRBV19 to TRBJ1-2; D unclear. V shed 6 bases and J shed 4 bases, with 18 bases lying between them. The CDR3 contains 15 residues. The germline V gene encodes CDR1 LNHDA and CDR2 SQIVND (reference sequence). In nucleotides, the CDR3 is TGTGCCAGTAGACCCCATAGTCAACCTTCCTATGGCTACACCTTC. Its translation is CASRPHSQPSYGYTF.

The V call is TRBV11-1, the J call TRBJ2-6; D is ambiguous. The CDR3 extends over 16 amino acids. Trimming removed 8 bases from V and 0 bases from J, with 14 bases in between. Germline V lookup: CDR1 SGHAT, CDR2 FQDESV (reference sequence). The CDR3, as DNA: TGTGCCAGCGGCGGCCAGACTTCCTCTGGGGCCAACGTCCTGACTTTC. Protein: CASGGQTSSGANVLTF.

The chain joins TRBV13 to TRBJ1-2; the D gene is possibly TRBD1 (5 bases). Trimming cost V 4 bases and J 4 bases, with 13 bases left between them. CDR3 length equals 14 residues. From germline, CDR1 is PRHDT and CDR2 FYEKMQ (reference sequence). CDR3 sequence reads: CASSSGRSPYGYTF. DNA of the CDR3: TGTGCCAGCAGCTCAGGGAGGTCTCCCTATGGCTACACCTTC.

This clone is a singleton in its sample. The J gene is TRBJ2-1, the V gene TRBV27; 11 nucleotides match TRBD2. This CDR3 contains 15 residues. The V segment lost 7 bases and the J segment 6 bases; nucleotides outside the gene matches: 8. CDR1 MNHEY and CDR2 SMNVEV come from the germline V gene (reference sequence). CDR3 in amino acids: CASTPLAGGSNEQFF. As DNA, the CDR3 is TGTGCCAGCACCCCCCTAGCGGGGGGTTCCAATGAGCAGTTCTTC.

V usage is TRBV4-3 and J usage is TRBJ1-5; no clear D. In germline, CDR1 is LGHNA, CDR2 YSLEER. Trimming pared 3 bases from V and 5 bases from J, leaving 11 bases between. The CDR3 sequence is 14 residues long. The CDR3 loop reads CASSQRIGDQPQHF. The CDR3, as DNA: TGCGCCAGCAGCCAGAGGATCGGCGATCAGCCCCAGCATTTT.

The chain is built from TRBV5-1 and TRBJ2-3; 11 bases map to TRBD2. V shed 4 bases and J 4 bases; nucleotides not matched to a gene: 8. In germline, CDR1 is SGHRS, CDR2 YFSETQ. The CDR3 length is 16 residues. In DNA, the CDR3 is TGCGCCAGCAGCCGACAGACTAGCGGGACCGCAGATACGCAGTATTTT. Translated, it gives CASSRQTSGTADTQYF.

CDR3 DNA: TGTGCCAGCAGCTTGGGGGCTGACACTGAAGCTTTCTTT. This sequence encodes CASSLGADTEAFF. The rearrangement joins TRBV5-6 to TRBJ1-1; D uncertain. Germline lookup yields CDR1 SGHDT and CDR2 YYEEEE. V dropped 0 bases and J dropped 3 bases, with 6 bases sitting between them. The CDR3 totals 13 residues.

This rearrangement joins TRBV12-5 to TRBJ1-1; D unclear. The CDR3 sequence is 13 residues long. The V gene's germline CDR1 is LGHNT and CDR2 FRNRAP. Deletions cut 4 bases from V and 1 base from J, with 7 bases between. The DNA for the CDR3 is TGTGCTAGTGGTTGGCAGGCGAACACTGAAGCTTTCTTT. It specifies CASGWQANTEAFF.

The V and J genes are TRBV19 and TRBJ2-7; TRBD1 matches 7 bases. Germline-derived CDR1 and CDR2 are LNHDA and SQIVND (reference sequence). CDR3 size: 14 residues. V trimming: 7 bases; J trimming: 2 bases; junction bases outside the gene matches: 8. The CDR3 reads CASTDRTKPYEQYF. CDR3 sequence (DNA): TGTGCCAGTACGGACAGGACGAAGCCCTACGAGCAGTACTTC.

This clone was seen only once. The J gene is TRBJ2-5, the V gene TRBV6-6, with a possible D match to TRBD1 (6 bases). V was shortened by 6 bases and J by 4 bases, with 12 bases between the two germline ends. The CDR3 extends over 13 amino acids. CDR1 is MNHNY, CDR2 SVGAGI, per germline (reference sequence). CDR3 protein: CASSGQQGETQYF. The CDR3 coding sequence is TGTGCCAGCAGCGGACAACAGGGAGAGACCCAGTACTTC.